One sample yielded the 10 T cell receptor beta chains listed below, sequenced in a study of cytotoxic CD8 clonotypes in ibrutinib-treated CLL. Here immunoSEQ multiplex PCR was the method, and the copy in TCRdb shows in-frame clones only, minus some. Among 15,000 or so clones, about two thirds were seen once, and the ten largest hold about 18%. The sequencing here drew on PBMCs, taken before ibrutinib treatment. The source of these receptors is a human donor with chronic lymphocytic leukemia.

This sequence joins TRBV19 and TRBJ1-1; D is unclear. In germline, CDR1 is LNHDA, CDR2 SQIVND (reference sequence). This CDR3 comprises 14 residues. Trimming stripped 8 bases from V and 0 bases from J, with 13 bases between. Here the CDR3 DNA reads TGTGCCAGTGCGCAGGCCGGTTTGAACACTGAAGCTTTCTTT. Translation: CASAQAGLNTEAFF.

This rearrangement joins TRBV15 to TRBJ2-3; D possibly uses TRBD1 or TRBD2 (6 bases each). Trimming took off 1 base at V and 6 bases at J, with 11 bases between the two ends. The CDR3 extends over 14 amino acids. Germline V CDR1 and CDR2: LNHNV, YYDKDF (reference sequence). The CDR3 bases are TGTGCCACCAGCAGAGCTGGGGGGCCCGATACGCAGTATTTT. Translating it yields CATSRAGGPDTQYF. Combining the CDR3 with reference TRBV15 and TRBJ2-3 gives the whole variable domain DAMVIQNPRYQVTQFGKPVTLSCSQTLNHNVMYWYQQKSSQAPKLLFHYYDKDFNNEADTPDNFQSRRPNTSFCFLDIRSPGLGDTAMYLCATSRAGGPDTQYFGPGTRLTVL.

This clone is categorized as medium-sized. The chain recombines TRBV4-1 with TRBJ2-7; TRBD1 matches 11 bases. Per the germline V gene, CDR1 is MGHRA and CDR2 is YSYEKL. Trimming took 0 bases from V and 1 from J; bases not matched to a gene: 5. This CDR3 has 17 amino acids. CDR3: CASSQDPGTGGSYEQYF. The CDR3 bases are TGCGCCAGCAGCCAAGATCCAGGGACAGGGGGTTCCTACGAGCAGTACTTC.

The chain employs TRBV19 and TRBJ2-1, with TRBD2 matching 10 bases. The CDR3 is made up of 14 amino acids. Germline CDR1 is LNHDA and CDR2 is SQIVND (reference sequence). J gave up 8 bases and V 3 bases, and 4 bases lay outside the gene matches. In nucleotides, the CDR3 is TGTGCCAGTAGTATTCAGCGGGGGGGCTATGAGCAGTTCTTC. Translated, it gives CASSIQRGGYEQFF.

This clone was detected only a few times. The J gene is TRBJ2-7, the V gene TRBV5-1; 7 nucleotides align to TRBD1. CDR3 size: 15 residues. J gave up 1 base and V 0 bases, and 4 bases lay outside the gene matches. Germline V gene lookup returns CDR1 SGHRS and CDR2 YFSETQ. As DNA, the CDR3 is TGCGCCAGCAGCTTGGCGGGACAGCGGTCCTACGAGCAGTACTTC. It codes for CASSLAGQRSYEQYF. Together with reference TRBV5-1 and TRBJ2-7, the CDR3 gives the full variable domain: KAGVTQTPRYLIKTRGQQVTLSCSPISGHRSVSWYQQTPGQGLQFLFEYFSETQRNKGNFPGRFSGRQFSNSRSEMNVSTLELGDSALYLCASSLAGQRSYEQYFGPGTRLTVT.

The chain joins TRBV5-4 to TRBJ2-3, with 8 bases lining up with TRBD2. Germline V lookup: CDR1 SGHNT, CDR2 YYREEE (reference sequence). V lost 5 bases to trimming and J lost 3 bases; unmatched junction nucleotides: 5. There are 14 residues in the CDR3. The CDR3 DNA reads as TGTGCCAGCAGTTCGGGACTAGTGACAGATACGCAGTATTTT. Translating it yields CASSSGLVTDTQYF.

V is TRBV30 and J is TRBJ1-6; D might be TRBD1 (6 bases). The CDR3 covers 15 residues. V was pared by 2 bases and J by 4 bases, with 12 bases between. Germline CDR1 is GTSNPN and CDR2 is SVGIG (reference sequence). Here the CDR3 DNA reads TGTGCCTGGAGTTCGTCAGGGGAATATAATTCACCCCTCCACTTT. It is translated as CAWSSSGEYNSPLHF. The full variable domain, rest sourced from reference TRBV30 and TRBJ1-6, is SQTIHQWPATLVQPVGSPLSLECTVEGTSNPNLYWYRQAAGRGLQLLFYSVGIGQISSEVPQNLSASRPQDRQFILSSKKLLLSDSGFYLCAWSSSGEYNSPLHFGNGTRLTVT.

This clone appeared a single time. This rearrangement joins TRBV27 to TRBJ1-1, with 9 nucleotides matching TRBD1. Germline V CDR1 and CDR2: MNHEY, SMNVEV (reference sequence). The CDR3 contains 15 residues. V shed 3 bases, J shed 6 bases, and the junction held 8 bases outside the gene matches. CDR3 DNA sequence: TGTGCCAGCAGTTTCAGGGGACAGGGAATTTCTGAAGCTTTCTTT. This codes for CASSFRGQGISEAFF.

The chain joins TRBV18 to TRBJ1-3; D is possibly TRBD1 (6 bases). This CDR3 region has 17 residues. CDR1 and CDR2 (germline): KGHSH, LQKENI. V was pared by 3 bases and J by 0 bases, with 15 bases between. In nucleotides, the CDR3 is TGTGCCAGCTCACCCAGCCTACAGGGACGCTCTGGAAACACCATATATTTT. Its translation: CASSPSLQGRSGNTIYF.

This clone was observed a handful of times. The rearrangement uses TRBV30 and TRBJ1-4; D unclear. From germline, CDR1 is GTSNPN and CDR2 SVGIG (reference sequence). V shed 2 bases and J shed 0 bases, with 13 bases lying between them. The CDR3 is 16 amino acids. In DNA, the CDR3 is TGTGCCTGGAGTTTGACTAGATATGCAACTAATGAAAAACTGTTTTTT. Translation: CAWSLTRYATNEKLFF.